This T cell receptor (beta chain) stems from a study of blood T cell repertoires in COVID-19. The age range of participants was about 18 to 90 years, with residence in roughly 25 US areas. Generated by immunoSEQ multiplex PCR, the TCRdb table keeps only in-frame clones and is missing some. This table holds approximately 440,000 clones, less than 95% found once. The sample taken for sequencing was PBMCs or T cells enriched from blood (not recorded which). This TCR derives from a man aged 18 to 35 who had recovered from COVID-19.

This chain's CDR3 is CASSPRGKMNTEAFF. Written as DNA, the CDR3 is TGTGCCAGCAGCCCTCGGGGAAAGATGAACACTGAAGCTTTCTTT. V is TRBV3-1 (or the pseudogene TRBV3-2) and J is TRBJ1-1, with D hard to call. The germline CDR1 and CDR2 sequences are LGHDT and YNNKEL (reference sequence). The V and J ends lost 4 bases and 0 bases respectively, with 12 bases between them. The CDR3 extends over 15 amino acids.